This T cell receptor (beta chain) was retrieved from a study of blood T cell repertoires in COVID-19. Produced via immunoSEQ multiplex PCR; TCRdb's table is partial and in-frame only. This sample has under 200,000 clones; less than 85% occur once, and the top ten carry roughly 5%. CDR1 LNHDA and CDR2 SQIVND come from the germline V gene (reference sequence). The length of the CDR3 is 18 residues. J was trimmed by 1 base and V by 5 bases; bases with no gene match: 14. The receptor was isolated from a woman aged 60-75 years with acute COVID-19. The rearrangement links TRBV19 to TRBJ2-3; TRBD1 aligns across 8 bases. The sequencing sample was made of PBMCs or T cells enriched from blood (not recorded which). Here the CDR3 reads CASSFFGQGKLRTDTQYF. In DNA form, the CDR3 reads TGTGCCAGTAGTTTCTTCGGACAGGGTAAATTGCGCACAGATACGCAGTATTTT.